This T cell receptor beta chain appears in the sequencing data of a study of blood T cell repertoires in COVID-19. This clone was seen more than once but under ten times. J gave up 0 bases and V 10 bases, and 11 bases lay outside the gene matches. Germline values: CDR1 SNHLY, CDR2 FYNNEI. The CDR3 is 15 amino acids. The data were produced by immunoSEQ multiplex PCR, yet TCRdb's version contains in-frame clones alone and is incomplete. In the table there are 130,000 or so clones, roughly 77% of which are singletons. Sequences were obtained from peripheral blood. The receptor's source is a woman between 70 and 85 years old with COVID-19, enrolled during active disease. This sequence joins TRBV2 and TRBJ1-1; 7 bases align to TRBD1. CDR3 DNA: TGTGCCATAAAAAGGGACAGCGTCATGAACACTGAAGCTTTCTTT. The encoded protein is CAIKRDSVMNTEAFF.